One and the same sample provided the 24 T cell receptor beta chains below, sequenced in a study of Tregs in tolerant kidney transplant recipients. Assay: immunoSEQ multiplex PCR; the TCRdb copy retains only in-frame clones and omits some. This table has approximately 100,000 clones, 93% appearing once. This specimen was CD4+ T cells from blood, taken before the transplant. The receptors derive from a human donor who received a combined kidney and bone marrow transplant.

V gene TRBV11-3 combines with J gene TRBJ2-2; tentatively, D is TRBD2 (6 bases). Per germline, CDR1 SGHNT and CDR2 YENEEA. The CDR3 is 17 amino acids. The V and J ends lost 0 bases and 2 bases respectively, with 13 bases between them. CDR3 coding DNA: TGTGCCAGCAGCTTAGAATGGGGACTTATAAACACCGGGGAGCTGTTTTTT. It specifies CASSLEWGLINTGELFF.

The rearrangement uses TRBV30 and TRBJ1-2, with D perhaps matching TRBD1 (5 bases). The V gene lost 3 bases and the J gene lost 0 bases, with 8 bases spanning the gap. Germline CDR1 and CDR2: GTSNPN and SVGIG (reference sequence). The CDR3 has 13 amino acids. CDR3: CAWRGTSNYGYTF. Written as DNA, the CDR3 is TGTGCCTGGAGGGGGACTTCTAACTATGGCTACACCTTC. Using reference TRBV30 and TRBJ1-2 for the parts outside the CDR3, the full variable domain is SQTIHQWPATLVQPVGSPLSLECTVEGTSNPNLYWYRQAAGRGLQLLFYSVGIGQISSEVPQNLSASRPQDRQFILSSKKLLLSDSGFYLCAWRGTSNYGYTFGSGTRLTVV.

The chain combines TRBV7-2 with TRBJ2-3; TRBD1 matches 8 bases. Germline values: CDR1 SGHTA, CDR2 FQGNSA. V shed 5 bases, J shed 3 bases, and the junction held 4 bases outside the gene matches. The CDR3 contains 14 residues. CDR3 amino acids: CASSRQGSTDTQYF. The DNA of the CDR3 is TGTGCCAGCAGCCGACAGGGGTCTACAGATACGCAGTATTTT.

V usage is TRBV5-1 and J usage is TRBJ1-6; 8 positions agree with TRBD1. V lost 0 bases and J lost 14; bases outside the gene matches: 4. This CDR3 is 13 amino acids long. Germline CDR1 reads SGHRS; CDR2 reads YFSETQ. The CDR3 is CASSLETGATLHF. The CDR3 bases are TGCGCCAGCAGCTTGGAGACAGGGGCCACCCTCCACTTT.

The chain links TRBV10-3 to TRBJ2-7; 9 positions match TRBD1. The CDR3 sequence is 14 residues long. After removal of 9 bases from V and 4 bases from J, the junction contained 10 bases not matched to a gene. CDR1 ENHRY and CDR2 SYGVKD come from the germline V gene. Here the CDR3 reads CAMAVDRGRYEQYF. CDR3 DNA sequence: TGTGCCATGGCCGTGGACAGGGGAAGGTACGAGCAGTACTTC.

In this sample, this clone turned up once. The chain is built from TRBV7-2 and TRBJ2-1; TRBD2 matches at 8 bases. The V gene's germline CDR1 is SGHTA and CDR2 FQGNSA. J gave up 4 bases and V 1 base, and 3 bases lay outside the gene matches. CDR3 length equals 15 residues. The CDR3 is CASSLGSGNYNEQFF. The DNA of the CDR3 is TGTGCCAGCAGCTTAGGTAGCGGGAATTACAATGAGCAGTTCTTC.

The rearrangement links TRBV19 to TRBJ2-7; D is undetermined. V dropped 4 bases and J dropped 2 bases, with 12 bases sitting between them. Germline V gene data show CDR1 as LNHDA and CDR2 as SQIVND (reference sequence). The CDR3 runs 14 residues. The CDR3 spells CASSSQVFPYEQYF. The CDR3 bases are TGTGCCAGTAGTAGTCAGGTTTTTCCCTACGAGCAGTACTTC.

The rearrangement joins TRBV5-1 to TRBJ2-1; tentative D call: TRBD2 (7 bases). The V and J ends lost 2 bases and 7 bases respectively, with 19 bases between them. The CDR3 spans 16 residues. Germline V gene lookup returns CDR1 SGHRS and CDR2 YFSETQ. CDR3 region: CASSLPLGAGANEQFF. In DNA form, the CDR3 reads TGCGCCAGCAGCTTACCTCTAGGGGCGGGGGCGAATGAGCAGTTCTTC.

The CDR3 bases are TGCGCCAGCAGCCGCTTGTGGGACAGGGACCCCTACGAGCAGTACTTC. As protein: CASSRLWDRDPYEQYF. V and J are TRBV4-1 and TRBJ2-7, with 9 positions matching TRBD1. Germline V lookup: CDR1 MGHRA, CDR2 YSYEKL. J was trimmed by 2 bases and V by 4 bases; bases with no gene match: 9. The CDR3 length is 16 residues.

The chain couples TRBV28 to TRBJ2-7; D is possibly TRBD2 (7 bases). CDR1 is MDHEN, CDR2 SYDVKM, per germline. The CDR3 has 14 residues. V lost 7 bases to trimming and J lost 3 bases, with 16 bases between them. The CDR3 spells CASTPGGQIYEQYF. The CDR3 DNA is TGTGCCAGCACTCCCGGGGGGCAGATCTACGAGCAGTACTTC.

This chain links TRBV19 with TRBJ1-3, with 7 bases that match TRBD1. With 5 bases clipped from V and 2 bases from J, the junction kept 6 bases outside the gene matches. The germline V gene has CDR1 LNHDA and CDR2 SQIVND (reference sequence). This CDR3 has 15 amino acids. CDR3 in amino acids: CASSSYRGAGNTIYF. The CDR3 nucleotides are TGTGCCAGTAGTTCCTACAGGGGAGCTGGAAACACCATATATTTT. The variable domain in full, completed from reference TRBV19 and TRBJ1-3, reads DGGITQSPKYLFRKEGQNVTLSCEQNLNHDAMYWYRQDPGQGLRLIYYSQIVNDFQKGDIAEGYSVSREKKESFPLTVTSAQKNPTAFYLCASSSYRGAGNTIYFGEGSWLTVV.

The genes are TRBV5-1 and TRBJ2-2; TRBD2 is a possible D gene (5 bases). V lost 7 bases to trimming and J lost 1 base, with 8 bases between them. The CDR3 length is 13 residues. From germline, CDR1 is SGHRS and CDR2 YFSETQ. The CDR3 DNA reads as TGCGCCAGCCGACGGGAGAACACCGGGGAGCTGTTTTTT. It translates to CASRRENTGELFF.

The V and J genes are TRBV10-3 and TRBJ2-7; 9 bases agree with TRBD2. The germline V gene has CDR1 ENHRY and CDR2 SYGVKD. J gave up 1 base and V 3 bases, and 4 bases lay outside the gene matches. This CDR3 is 15 amino acids long. In DNA form, the CDR3 reads TGTGCCATCAGTGAATTTAGCGGGAGTTCCTACGAGCAGTACTTC. Translating it yields CAISEFSGSSYEQYF.

The chain links TRBV27 to TRBJ1-4, with TRBD1 matching 7 bases. The trim removed 2 bases at V and 5 bases at J, leaving 8 bases unmatched. Germline CDR1 and CDR2: MNHEY and SMNVEV (reference sequence). CDR3 length: 16 residues. The CDR3 coding sequence is TGTGCCAGCAGTTTAGAGAGGACAGGCCAAAATGAAAAACTGTTTTTT. Translation: CASSLERTGQNEKLFF. Full variable domain (rest looked up from reference TRBV27 and TRBJ1-4): EAQVTQNPRYLITVTGKKLTVTCSQNMNHEYMSWYRQDPGLGLRQIYYSMNVEVTDKGDVPEGYKVSRKEKRNFPLILESPSPNQTSLYFCASSLERTGQNEKLFFGSGTQLSVL.

This rearrangement joins TRBV5-1 to TRBJ1-1; D may be TRBD1 (5 bases). V was cut by 3 bases and J by 0 bases, with 9 bases left in between. Germline V gene data show CDR1 as SGHRS and CDR2 as YFSETQ. The CDR3 runs 14 residues. The chain's CDR3 is CASSSGTLNTEAFF. CDR3 DNA sequence: TGCGCCAGCAGCTCCGGGACTCTGAACACTGAAGCTTTCTTT.

This chain joins TRBV11-2 and TRBJ1-1, with TRBD1 identical over 7 bases. There are 13 residues in the CDR3. Per the germline V gene, CDR1 is SGHAT and CDR2 is FQNNGV. The V segment lost 2 bases and the J segment 4 bases; nucleotides outside the gene matches: 1. CDR3 coding DNA: TGTGCCAGCAGCTTACGACAGGGCACTGAAGCTTTCTTT. This translates into CASSLRQGTEAFF.

A remark on this clone: One end of the junction does not line up with germline, which may come from a read error. Other DNA sequences within the sample encode an identical CDR3. This chain connects TRBV5-1 to TRBJ1-6; TRBD1 might be the D (6 bases). Germline CDR1 is SGHRS and CDR2 is YFSETQ. The CDR3 has 15 residues. The CDR3, as DNA: TGCGCCAGCAGCTTAACAGGGATGGATAATTCCCCCCTCCACTTT. Translation gives CASSLTGMDNSPLHF.

The J gene is TRBJ2-2, the V gene TRBV19; 7 bases match TRBD1. The CDR3 length is 15 residues. Trimming cost V 1 base and J 6 bases; bases outside gene matches: 5. Germline lookup yields CDR1 LNHDA and CDR2 SQIVND (reference sequence). CDR3 sequence (DNA): TGTGCCAGTAGTATAGTCAGGGGGTATTCCGGGGAGCTGTTTTTT. Residues: CASSIVRGYSGELFF.

J is TRBJ1-1 and V is TRBV9; tentatively, D is TRBD1 (6 bases). The CDR3 totals 12 residues. Germline V lookup: CDR1 SGDLS, CDR2 YYNGEE. Trimming removed 4 bases at V and 5 bases at J, with 9 bases between. CDR3 residues: CASSQTGTEAFF. For the CDR3, the DNA is TGTGCCAGCAGCCAGACAGGTACTGAAGCTTTCTTT.

The V gene is TRBV6-1, the J gene TRBJ1-2, with 7 bases identical to TRBD1. Trimming took 1 base from V and 1 from J; bases not matched to a gene: 6. Germline CDR1 MNHNS, CDR2 SASEGT. This CDR3 has 16 amino acids. The CDR3 here is CASSEVLRGSNYGYTF. In nucleotides, the CDR3 is TGTGCCAGCAGTGAAGTACTCAGGGGGAGTAACTATGGCTACACCTTC.

This clone has only one observation. The chain couples TRBV28 to TRBJ2-3; D gene uncertain. This CDR3 spans 11 amino acids. CDR1 and CDR2 (germline): MDHEN, SYDVKM. Trimming took off 11 bases at V and 5 bases at J, with 11 bases between the two ends. The CDR3 is CAEQSEDTQYF. The CDR3 DNA is TGTGCCGAACAGTCGGAAGATACGCAGTATTTT.

The chain has TRBV11-3 and TRBJ2-5; 8 bases align to TRBD2. CDR3 length: 16 amino acids. Trimming removed 3 bases from V and 5 bases from J; junction bases left unmatched: 11. Germline lookup yields CDR1 SGHNT and CDR2 YENEEA. The CDR3 DNA reads TGTGCCAGCAGCTTCGGAGCGGGACTAGGTGGGGAGACCCAGTACTTC. It translates to CASSFGAGLGGETQYF.

The chain is built from TRBV27 and TRBJ2-1; perhaps TRBD1 as D (5 bases). V gave up 7 bases and J gave up 0 bases, with 13 bases separating them. The CDR3 covers 15 residues. Germline values: CDR1 MNHEY, CDR2 SMNVEV (reference sequence). The CDR3 bases are TGTGCCAGCATGGGGCGGACCACCTCCTACAATGAGCAGTTCTTC. As protein: CASMGRTTSYNEQFF.

The chain couples TRBV7-6 to TRBJ2-5, with D perhaps TRBD2 (6 bases). V was trimmed by 2 bases and J by 4 bases, leaving 11 bases between them. This CDR3 has 14 residues. Germline V lookup: CDR1 SGHVS, CDR2 FNYEAQ. The DNA for the CDR3 is TGTGCCAGCAGCTTACGAACTAGCATAGAGACCCAGTACTTC. As protein: CASSLRTSIETQYF. The variable domain in full, completed from reference TRBV7-6 and TRBJ2-5, reads GAGVSQSPRYKVTKRGQDVALRCDPISGHVSLYWYRQALGQGPEFLTYFNYEAQQDKSGLPNDRFSAERPEGSISTLTIQRTEQRDSAMYRCASSLRTSIETQYFGPGTRLLVL.